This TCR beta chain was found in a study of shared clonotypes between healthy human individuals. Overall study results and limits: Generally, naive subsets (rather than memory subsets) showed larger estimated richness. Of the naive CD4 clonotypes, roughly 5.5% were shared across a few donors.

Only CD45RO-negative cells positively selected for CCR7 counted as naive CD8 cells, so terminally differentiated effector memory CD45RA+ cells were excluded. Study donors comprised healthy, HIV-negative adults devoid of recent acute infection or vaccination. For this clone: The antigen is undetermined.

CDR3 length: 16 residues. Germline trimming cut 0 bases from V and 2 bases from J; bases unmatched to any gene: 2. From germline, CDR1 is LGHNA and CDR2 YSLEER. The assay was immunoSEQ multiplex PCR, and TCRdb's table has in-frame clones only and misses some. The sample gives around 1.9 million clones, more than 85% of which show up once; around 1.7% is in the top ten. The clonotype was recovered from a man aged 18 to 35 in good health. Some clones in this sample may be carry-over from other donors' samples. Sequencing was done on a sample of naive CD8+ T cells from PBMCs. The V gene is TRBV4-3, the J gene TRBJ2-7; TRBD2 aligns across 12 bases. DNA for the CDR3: TGCGCCAGCAGCCAAGATCCTAGCGGGAGGGCCTACGAGCAGTACTTC. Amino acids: CASSQDPSGRAYEQYF.